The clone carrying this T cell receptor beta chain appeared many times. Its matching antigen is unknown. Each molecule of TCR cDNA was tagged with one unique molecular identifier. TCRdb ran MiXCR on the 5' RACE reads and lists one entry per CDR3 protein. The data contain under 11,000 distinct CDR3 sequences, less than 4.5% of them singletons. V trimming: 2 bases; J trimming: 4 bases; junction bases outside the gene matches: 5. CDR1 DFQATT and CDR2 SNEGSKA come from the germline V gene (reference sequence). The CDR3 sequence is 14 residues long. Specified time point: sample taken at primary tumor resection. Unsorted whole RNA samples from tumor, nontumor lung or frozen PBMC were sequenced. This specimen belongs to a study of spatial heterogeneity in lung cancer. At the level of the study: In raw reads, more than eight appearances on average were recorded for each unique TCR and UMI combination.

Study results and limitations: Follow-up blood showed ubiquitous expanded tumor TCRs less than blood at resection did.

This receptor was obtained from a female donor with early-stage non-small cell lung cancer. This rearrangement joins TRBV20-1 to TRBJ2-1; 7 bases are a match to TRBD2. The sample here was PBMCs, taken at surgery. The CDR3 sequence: CSARSASGYNEQFF. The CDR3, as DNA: TGCAGTGCTAGATCGGCTAGCGGATACAATGAGCAGTTCTTC.